A selection of T cell receptor beta chains follows, all from one sample in a study of blood T cell repertoires in COVID-19. Profiled with immunoSEQ multiplex PCR; TCRdb holds only in-frame clones, not every one. This sample has 95,000 to 150,000 clones; roughly 84% occur once, and the top ten carry approximately 3.5%. The sequencing sample was made of PBMCs or T cells enriched from blood (not recorded which). The origin of the receptors is a woman younger than 45 who had recovered from COVID-19. The CDR3 runs from the conserved cysteine through the conserved F or W. Each record gives: V gene, CDR3 length, clone size, D gene, J gene, CDR3 DNA, CDR3 protein. A D gene is named only where the DNA matches it firmly. A clone size is listed for some rows: how often the clone was seen (once, few, many), or a class if it is expanded.

>TRBV5-4|13|NA|NA|TRBJ2-7
TGTGCCAGCAGCTTGGCCCCTAACTATGCACAGTACTTC
CASSLAPNYAQYF
>TRBV14|17|NA|TRBD2|TRBJ2-1
TGTGCCAGCAGCCACTGGGACTGGAGCGGGATCTTAAATGAGCAGTTCTTC
CASSHWDWSGILNEQFF
>TRBV25-1|16|NA|NA|TRBJ1-6
TGTGCCAGCAGTGGCTACGGGGGGGTATCGGATTCACCCCTCCACTTT
CASSGYGGVSDSPLHF
>TRBV25-1|13|NA|NA|TRBJ2-7
TGTGCCAGCAGTGAATCGGCCAGCGCGGCGCAGTACTTC
CASSESASAAQYF
>TRBV19|13|NA|NA|TRBJ2-3
TGTGCCAGTAGACGGACTGCGTCAGATACGCAGTATTTT
CASRRTASDTQYF
>TRBV7-9|15|NA|TRBD1|TRBJ1-6
TGTGCCAGCAGCTACAGGGGACTCTATAATTCACCCCTCCACTTT
CASSYRGLYNSPLHF
>TRBV12-5|14|NA|NA|TRBJ1-3
TGTGCTAGTGGTCGCAGGGGCTCTGGAAACACCATATATTTT
CASGRRGSGNTIYF
>TRBV28|15|NA|TRBD2|TRBJ2-7
TGTGCCAGCAGATCACCGGGACTAGCTTCCCACGAGCAGTACTTC
CASRSPGLASHEQYF
>TRBV7-2|15|NA|NA|TRBJ1-5
TGTGCCAGCAGCTTAGTTGGGAGTACGGGCCAGCCCCAGCATTTT
CASSLVGSTGQPQHF
>TRBV15|19|NA|NA|TRBJ1-1
TGTGCCACCAGCAGAGGTAGGCTGGGGGGACCAATCCCAAACGCTGAAGCTTTCTTT
CATSRGRLGGPIPNAEAFF
>TRBV3-1/TRBV3-2|15|NA|TRBD2|TRBJ2-3
TGTGCCAGCAGCCTGGGACTAGCGGGAACAGATACGCAGTATTTT
CASSLGLAGTDTQYF
>TRBV6-5|14|NA|TRBD1|TRBJ1-1
TGTGCCAGCAGTCGGAGTCAGGGGGGAACTGAAGCTTTCTTT
CASSRSQGGTEAFF
>TRBV7-3|15|NA|NA|TRBJ2-3
TGTGCCAGCAGCACCTCCAGGACTAGCACAGATACGCAGTATTTT
CASSTSRTSTDTQYF
>TRBV30|15|NA|TRBD2|TRBJ2-1
TGTGCCTGGAGTGTACTAGCGGGAGGGATCAATGAGCAGTTCTTC
CAWSVLAGGINEQFF
>TRBV19|15|once|TRBD2|TRBJ2-5
TGTGCCAGTAGCCCCCGGGGGGTAGCGCGGGAGACCCAGTACTTC
CASSPRGVARETQYF
>TRBV7-2|16|NA|NA|TRBJ2-5
TGTGCCAGCAGCGTAATGCCGGGACATCGCCAAGAGACCCAGTACTTC
CASSVMPGHRQETQYF
>TRBV2|16|NA|TRBD1|TRBJ1-1
TGTGCCAGCAGTGTTCTTCCAGGGGGCCTTGGCACTGAAGCTTTCTTT
CASSVLPGGLGTEAFF
>TRBV4-1|17|NA|TRBD2|TRBJ2-1
TGCGCCAGCAGCCAAGTGGGTCGAGGGAGGGCCAGGAATGAGCAGTTCTTC
CASSQVGRGRARNEQFF
>TRBV2|16|NA|TRBD2|TRBJ2-5
TGTGCCAGCAGTGCAAGACTAGCGGGAGGGCAAGAGACCCAGTACTTC
CASSARLAGGQETQYF
>TRBV19|14|NA|TRBD1|TRBJ1-5
TGTGCCAGTAAGGGGACAGGCGCGGGGCAGCCCCAGCATTTT
CASKGTGAGQPQHF
>TRBV19|13|NA|NA|TRBJ2-7
TGTGCCAGTAGTCGGACAGACTACTACGAGCAGTACTTC
CASSRTDYYEQYF
>TRBV5-1|14|NA|TRBD1|TRBJ1-2
TGCGCCAGCAGCTTGGTGGGACAGGGGAATGGCTACACCTTC
CASSLVGQGNGYTF
>TRBV7-2|15|NA|TRBD1|TRBJ2-1
TGTGCCAGCAGCACCTCCGGGACAGGGGCCAATGAGCAGTTCTTC
CASSTSGTGANEQFF
>TRBV4-1|18|NA|NA|TRBJ1-5
TGCGCCAGCAGCCAAGCTCGGCGCGCGGGAATGAGCAATCAGCCCCAGCATTTT
CASSQARRAGMSNQPQHF
>TRBV6-5|13|NA|NA|TRBJ1-3
TGTGCCATCCGACCTGACTCCGGAAACACCATATATTTT
CAIRPDSGNTIYF
>TRBV28|19|NA|TRBD2|TRBJ2-2
TGTGCCAGCAGTTTTCCCCGGACTAGCGGGAGGTGGGACACCGGGGAGCTGTTTTTT
CASSFPRTSGRWDTGELFF
>TRBV19|16|NA|TRBD1|TRBJ1-5
TGTGCCAGTAGTATGACGGGACAGGGTGTGAATCAGCCCCAGCATTTT
CASSMTGQGVNQPQHF
>TRBV5-4|16|NA|TRBD1|TRBJ1-1
TGTGCCAGCAGCTTGGCCCCTAGGGGGCGCGAATCTGAAGCTTTCTTT
CASSLAPRGRESEAFF
>TRBV7-9|14|NA|NA|TRBJ1-3
TGTGCCAGCAGCTTATATCCCTCTGGAAACACCATATATTTT
CASSLYPSGNTIYF
>TRBV9|16|NA|NA|TRBJ1-3
TGTGCCAGCAGCGTAGTGGTCGGGGGGCCGGGAAACACCATATATTTT
CASSVVVGGPGNTIYF
>TRBV13|12|NA|NA|TRBJ2-3
TGTGCCAGCAGCCCGGGTACAGATACGCAGTATTTT
CASSPGTDTQYF
>TRBV11-2|15|NA|TRBD1|TRBJ2-2
TGTGCCAGCAGCTTAACAGGGGCCGGCATCGGGGAGCTGTTTTTT
CASSLTGAGIGELFF
>TRBV5-6|14|NA|NA|TRBJ2-5
TGTGCCAGCAGCTTGTGGGGGGGCAGAGAGACCCAGTACTTC
CASSLWGGRETQYF
>TRBV4-3|17|NA|TRBD1|TRBJ1-1
TGCGCCAGCAGCCAAGACCTACCCAGGGGGGTGAACACTGAAGCTTTCTTT
CASSQDLPRGVNTEAFF
>TRBV7-2|16|NA|TRBD2|TRBJ2-7
TGTGCCAGCAGCTTAAATTCCCTAGCGGGAATCTACGAGCAGTACTTC
CASSLNSLAGIYEQYF
>TRBV7-9|14|few|NA|TRBJ2-3
TGTGCCAGCAGCTTAGGAGGTTCGCTAGATACGCAGTATTTT
CASSLGGSLDTQYF